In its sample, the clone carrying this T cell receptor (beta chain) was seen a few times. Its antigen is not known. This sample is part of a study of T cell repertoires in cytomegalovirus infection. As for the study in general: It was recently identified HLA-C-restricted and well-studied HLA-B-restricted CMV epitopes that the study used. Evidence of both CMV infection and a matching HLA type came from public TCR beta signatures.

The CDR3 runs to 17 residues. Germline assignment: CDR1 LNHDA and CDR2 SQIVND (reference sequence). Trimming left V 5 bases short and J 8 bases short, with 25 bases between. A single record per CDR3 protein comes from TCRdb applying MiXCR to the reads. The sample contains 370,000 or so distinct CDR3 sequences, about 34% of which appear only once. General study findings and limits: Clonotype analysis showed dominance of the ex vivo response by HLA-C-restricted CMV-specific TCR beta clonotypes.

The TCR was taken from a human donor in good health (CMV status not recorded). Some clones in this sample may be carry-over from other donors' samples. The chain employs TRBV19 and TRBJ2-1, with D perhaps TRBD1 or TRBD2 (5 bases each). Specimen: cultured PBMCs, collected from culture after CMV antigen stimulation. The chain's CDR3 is CASSQGTSTGLSYEQFF. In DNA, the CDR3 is TGTGCCAGTAGTCAAGGGACCTCTACTGGGTTATCTTATGAGCAGTTCTTC.